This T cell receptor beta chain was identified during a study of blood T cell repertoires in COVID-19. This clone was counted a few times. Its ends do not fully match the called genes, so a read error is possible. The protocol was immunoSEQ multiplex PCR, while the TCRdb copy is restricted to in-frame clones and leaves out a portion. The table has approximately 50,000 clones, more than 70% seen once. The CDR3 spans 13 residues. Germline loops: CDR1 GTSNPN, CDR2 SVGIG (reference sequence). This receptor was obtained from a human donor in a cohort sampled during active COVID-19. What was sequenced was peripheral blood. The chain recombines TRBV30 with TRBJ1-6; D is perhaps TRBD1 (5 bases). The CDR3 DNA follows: TGTGCCTGGAGCCCGTCGGGGGATTCTCCCCTCCACTTT. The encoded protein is CAWSPSGDSPLHF.